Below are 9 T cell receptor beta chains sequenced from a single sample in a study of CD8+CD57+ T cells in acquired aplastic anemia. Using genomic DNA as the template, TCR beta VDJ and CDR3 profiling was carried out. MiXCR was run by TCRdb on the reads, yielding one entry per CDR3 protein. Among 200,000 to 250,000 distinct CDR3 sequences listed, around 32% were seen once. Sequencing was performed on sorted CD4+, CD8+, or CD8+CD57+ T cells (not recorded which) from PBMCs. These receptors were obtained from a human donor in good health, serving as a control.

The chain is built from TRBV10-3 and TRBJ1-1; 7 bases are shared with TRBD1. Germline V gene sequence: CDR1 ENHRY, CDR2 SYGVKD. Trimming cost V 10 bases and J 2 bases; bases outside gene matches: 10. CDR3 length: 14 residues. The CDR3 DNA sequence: TGTGCCAGCAATAAAGGGACAGCTAACACTGAAGCTTTCTTT. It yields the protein CASNKGTANTEAFF.

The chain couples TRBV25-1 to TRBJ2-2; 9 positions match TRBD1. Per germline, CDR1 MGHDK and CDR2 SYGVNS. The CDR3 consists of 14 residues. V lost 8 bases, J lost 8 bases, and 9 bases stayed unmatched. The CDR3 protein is CASGVQDRGGELFF. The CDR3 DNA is TGTGCCAGCGGTGTCCAGGACAGGGGTGGGGAGCTGTTTTTT. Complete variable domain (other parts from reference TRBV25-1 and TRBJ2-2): EADIYQTPRYLVIGTGKKITLECSQTMGHDKMYWYQQDPGMELHLIHYSYGVNSTEKGDLSSESTVSRIRTEHFPLTLESARPSHTSQYLCASGVQDRGGELFFGEGSRLTVL.

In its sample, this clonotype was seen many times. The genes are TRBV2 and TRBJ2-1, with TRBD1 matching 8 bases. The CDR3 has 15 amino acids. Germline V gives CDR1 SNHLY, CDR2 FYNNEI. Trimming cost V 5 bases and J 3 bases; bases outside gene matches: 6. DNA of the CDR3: TGTGCCAGCAGTTACCAGGGGGCGGTCTACAATGAGCAGTTCTTC. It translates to CASSYQGAVYNEQFF.

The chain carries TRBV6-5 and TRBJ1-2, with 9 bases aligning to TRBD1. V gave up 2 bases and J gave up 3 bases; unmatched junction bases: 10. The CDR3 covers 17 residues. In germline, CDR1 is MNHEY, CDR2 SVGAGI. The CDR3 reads CASSYLDRGKGDYGYTF. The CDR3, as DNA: TGTGCCAGCAGTTACCTCGACAGGGGGAAAGGAGACTATGGCTACACCTTC.

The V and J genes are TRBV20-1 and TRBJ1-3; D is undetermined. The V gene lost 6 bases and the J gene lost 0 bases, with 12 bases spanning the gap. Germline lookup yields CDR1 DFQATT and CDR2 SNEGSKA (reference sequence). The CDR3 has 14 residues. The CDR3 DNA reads TGCAGTGCGCCCGGACTTAACTCTGGAAACACCATATATTTT. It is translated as CSAPGLNSGNTIYF.

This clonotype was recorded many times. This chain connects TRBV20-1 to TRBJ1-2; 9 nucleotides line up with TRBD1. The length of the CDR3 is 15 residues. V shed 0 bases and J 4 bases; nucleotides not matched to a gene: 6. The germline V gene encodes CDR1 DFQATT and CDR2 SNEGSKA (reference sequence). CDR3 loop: CSARDLGQGIYGYTF. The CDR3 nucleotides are TGCAGTGCTAGAGATCTGGGACAGGGTATCTATGGCTACACCTTC.

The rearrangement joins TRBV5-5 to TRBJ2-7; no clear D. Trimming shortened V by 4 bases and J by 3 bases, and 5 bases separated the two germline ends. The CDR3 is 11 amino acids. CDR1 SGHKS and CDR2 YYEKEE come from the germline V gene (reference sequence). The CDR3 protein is CASSRNYEQYF. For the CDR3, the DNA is TGTGCCAGCAGCCGAAACTACGAGCAGTACTTC.

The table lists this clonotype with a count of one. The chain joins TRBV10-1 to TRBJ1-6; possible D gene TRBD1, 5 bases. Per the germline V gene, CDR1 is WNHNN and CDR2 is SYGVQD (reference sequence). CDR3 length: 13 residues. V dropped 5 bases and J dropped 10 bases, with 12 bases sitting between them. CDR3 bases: TGCGCCAGCAGTCCGGGTCGGGACTCACCCCTCCACTTT. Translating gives CASSPGRDSPLHF.

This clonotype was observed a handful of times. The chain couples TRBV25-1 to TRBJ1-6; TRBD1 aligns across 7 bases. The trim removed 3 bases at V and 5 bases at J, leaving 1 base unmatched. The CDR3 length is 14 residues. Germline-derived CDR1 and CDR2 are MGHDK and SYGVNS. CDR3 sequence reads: CASSDRGDNSPLHF. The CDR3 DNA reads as TGTGCCAGCAGTGACAGGGGGGATAATTCACCCCTCCACTTT.